Reported below is one TCR beta chain. The CDR3 is made up of 14 amino acids. Trimming removed 4 bases from V and 3 bases from J, with 16 bases in between. Germline CDR1 SQVTM, CDR2 ANQGSEA. This record belongs to a study of blood T cell repertoires in COVID-19. Overall study: Collection of acute and convalescent COVID-19 samples took place in the United States, Italy and Spain.

Original processing methods: Amplified reference gene primers provided the basis for estimating nucleated cell counts. This table comes from immunoSEQ multiplex PCR, and its TCRdb copy is limited to in-frame clones, with some not included. The V and J calls and the clone size are those of that table, but D and trimming were determined from the DNA. The sample yields approximately 85,000 clones, approximately 75% seen once. The sequenced sample was peripheral blood. The chain links TRBV29-1 to TRBJ2-7; D gene ambiguous. The sequence was collected from a human donor in a cohort sampled during active COVID-19. This chain's CDR3 is CSVAPRRRDYEQYF. The CDR3 DNA follows: TGCAGCGTTGCTCCCCGTAGGAGAGACTACGAGCAGTACTTC.